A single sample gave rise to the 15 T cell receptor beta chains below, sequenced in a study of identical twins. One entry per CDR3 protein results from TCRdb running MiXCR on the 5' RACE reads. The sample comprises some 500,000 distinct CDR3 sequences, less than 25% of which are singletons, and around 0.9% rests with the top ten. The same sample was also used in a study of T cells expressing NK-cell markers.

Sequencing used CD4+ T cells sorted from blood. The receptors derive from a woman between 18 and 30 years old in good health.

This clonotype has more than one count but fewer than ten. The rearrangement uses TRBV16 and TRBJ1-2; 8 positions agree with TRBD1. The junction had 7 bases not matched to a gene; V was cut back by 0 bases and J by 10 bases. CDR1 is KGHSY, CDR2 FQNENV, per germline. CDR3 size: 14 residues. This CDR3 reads CASSQSGQGLVYTF. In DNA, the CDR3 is TGTGCCAGCAGCCAATCCGGACAGGGACTAGTCTACACCTTC.

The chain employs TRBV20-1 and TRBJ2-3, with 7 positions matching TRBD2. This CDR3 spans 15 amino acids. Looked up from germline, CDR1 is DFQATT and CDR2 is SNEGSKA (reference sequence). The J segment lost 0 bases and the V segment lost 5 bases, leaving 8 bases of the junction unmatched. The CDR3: CSAGGAGSSTDTQYF. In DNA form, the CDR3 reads TGCAGTGCTGGAGGAGCGGGGAGTAGCACAGATACGCAGTATTTT.

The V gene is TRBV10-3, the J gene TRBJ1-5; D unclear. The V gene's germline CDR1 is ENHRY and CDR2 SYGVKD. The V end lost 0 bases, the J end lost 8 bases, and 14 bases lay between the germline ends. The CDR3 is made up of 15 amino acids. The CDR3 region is CAISESKRVVEPQHF. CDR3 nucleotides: TGTGCCATCAGTGAGTCGAAACGGGTGGTGGAGCCCCAGCATTTT.

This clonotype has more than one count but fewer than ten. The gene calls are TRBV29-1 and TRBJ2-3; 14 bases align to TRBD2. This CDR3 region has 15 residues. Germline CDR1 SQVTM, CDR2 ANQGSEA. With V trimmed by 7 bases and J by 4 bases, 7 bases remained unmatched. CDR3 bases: TGCAGCGCCCAAGGGACTAGCGGGGGACCAGATACGCAGTATTTT. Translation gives CSAQGTSGGPDTQYF.

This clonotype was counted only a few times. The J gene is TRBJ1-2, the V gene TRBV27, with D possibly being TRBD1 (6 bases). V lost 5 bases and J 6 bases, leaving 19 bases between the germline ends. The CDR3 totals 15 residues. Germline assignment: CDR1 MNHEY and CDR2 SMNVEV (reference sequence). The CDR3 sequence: CASSGRTGSFNGYTF. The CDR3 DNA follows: TGTGCCAGCAGTGGACGTACAGGGTCGTTTAATGGCTACACCTTC.

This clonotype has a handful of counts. The CDR3 here is CASTYSRSYGYTF. The CDR3 DNA sequence: TGTGCCAGCACCTATAGTCGGTCGTATGGCTACACCTTC. The rearrangement uses TRBV7-9 and TRBJ1-2; the D is unclear. Trimming left V 7 bases short and J 5 bases short, with 14 bases between. CDR1 and CDR2 from the germline V gene are SEHNR and FQNEAQ (reference sequence). The CDR3 spans 13 residues. The variable domain in full, completed from reference TRBV7-9 and TRBJ1-2, reads DTGVSQNPRHKITKRGQNVTFRCDPISEHNRLYWYRQTLGQGPEFLTYFQNEAQLEKSRLLSDRFSAERPKGSFSTLEIQRTEQGDSAMYLCASTYSRSYGYTFGSGTRLTVV.

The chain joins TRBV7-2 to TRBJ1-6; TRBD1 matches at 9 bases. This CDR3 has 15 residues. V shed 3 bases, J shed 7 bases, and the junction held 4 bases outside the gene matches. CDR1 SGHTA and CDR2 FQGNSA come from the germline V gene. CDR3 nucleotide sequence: TGTGCCAGCAGCTTGATGGGACAGGGAAATTCACCCCTCCACTTT. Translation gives CASSLMGQGNSPLHF.

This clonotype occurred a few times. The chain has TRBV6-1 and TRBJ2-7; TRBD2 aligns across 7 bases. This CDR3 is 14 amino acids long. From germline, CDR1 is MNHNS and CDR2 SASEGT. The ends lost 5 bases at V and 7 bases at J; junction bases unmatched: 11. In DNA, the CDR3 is TGTGCCAGCAGTAGGGGAGGGTCATCGAGAGAGCAGTACTTC. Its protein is CASSRGGSSREQYF.

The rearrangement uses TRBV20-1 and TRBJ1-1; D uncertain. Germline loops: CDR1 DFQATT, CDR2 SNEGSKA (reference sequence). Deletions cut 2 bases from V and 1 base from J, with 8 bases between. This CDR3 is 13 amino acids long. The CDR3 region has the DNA TGCAGTGCTAGACGGTCCCCGAACACTGAAGCTTTCTTT. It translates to CSARRSPNTEAFF.

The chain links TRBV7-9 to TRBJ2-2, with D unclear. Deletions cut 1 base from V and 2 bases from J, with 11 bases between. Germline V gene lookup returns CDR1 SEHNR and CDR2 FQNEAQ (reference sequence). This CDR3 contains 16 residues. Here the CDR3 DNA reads TGTGCCAGCAGCTTAGGGGTGCCGCGAAACACCGGGGAGCTGTTTTTT. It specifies CASSLGVPRNTGELFF.

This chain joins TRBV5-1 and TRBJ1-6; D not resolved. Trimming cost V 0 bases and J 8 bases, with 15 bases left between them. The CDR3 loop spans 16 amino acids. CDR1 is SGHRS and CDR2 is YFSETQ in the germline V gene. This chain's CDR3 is CASSLAGQDQDSPLHF. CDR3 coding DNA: TGCGCCAGCAGCTTGGCCGGGCAGGATCAGGATTCACCCCTCCACTTT.

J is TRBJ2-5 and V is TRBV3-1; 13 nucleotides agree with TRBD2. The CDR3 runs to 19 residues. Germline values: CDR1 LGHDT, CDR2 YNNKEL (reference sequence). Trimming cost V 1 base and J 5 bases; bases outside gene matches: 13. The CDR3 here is CASSQGAGLAGLFDETQYF. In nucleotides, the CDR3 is TGTGCCAGCAGCCAAGGGGCGGGACTAGCGGGGCTGTTCGATGAGACCCAGTACTTC.

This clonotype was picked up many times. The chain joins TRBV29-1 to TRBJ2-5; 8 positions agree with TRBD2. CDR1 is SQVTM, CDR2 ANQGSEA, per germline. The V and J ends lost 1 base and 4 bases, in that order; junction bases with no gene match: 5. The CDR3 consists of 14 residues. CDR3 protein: CSVEASGSRETQYF. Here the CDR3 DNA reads TGCAGCGTTGAAGCGAGCGGGAGTAGAGAGACCCAGTACTTC.

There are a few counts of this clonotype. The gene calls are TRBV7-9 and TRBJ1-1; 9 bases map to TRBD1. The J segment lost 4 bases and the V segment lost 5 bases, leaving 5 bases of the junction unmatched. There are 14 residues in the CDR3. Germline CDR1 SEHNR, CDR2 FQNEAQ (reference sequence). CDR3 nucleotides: TGTGCCAGCAGCCCGGGGGACAGGGCCACTGAAGCTTTCTTT. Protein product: CASSPGDRATEAFF. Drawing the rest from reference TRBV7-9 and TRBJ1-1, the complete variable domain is DTGVSQNPRHKITKRGQNVTFRCDPISEHNRLYWYRQTLGQGPEFLTYFQNEAQLEKSRLLSDRFSAERPKGSFSTLEIQRTEQGDSAMYLCASSPGDRATEAFFGQGTRLTVV.

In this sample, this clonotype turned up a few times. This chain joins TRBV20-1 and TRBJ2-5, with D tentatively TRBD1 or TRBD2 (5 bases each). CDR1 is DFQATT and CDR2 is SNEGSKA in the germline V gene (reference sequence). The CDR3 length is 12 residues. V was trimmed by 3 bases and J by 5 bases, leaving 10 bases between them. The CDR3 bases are TGCAGTGCTAGTCAAAGGGACGAGACCCAGTACTTC. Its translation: CSASQRDETQYF.